This passage covers 7 T cell receptor beta chains from one sample sequenced in a study of identical twins. TCRdb recomputed calls from the 5' RACE reads with MiXCR, one row per CDR3 protein. This repertoire shows about 890,000 distinct CDR3 sequences, roughly an eighth found once; its top ten account for about 1.5%. These same data were also listed under a study on yellow fever vaccine responses in identical twins.

Sequenced material: PBMCs. The receptors shown here come from a woman aged 18 to 35 in good health.

The V gene is TRBV28, the J gene TRBJ2-1; D not certain. CDR3 length: 14 residues. Trimming pared 1 base from V and 4 bases from J, leaving 8 bases between. Germline V gene data show CDR1 as MDHEN and CDR2 as SYDVKM. The CDR3, as DNA: TGTGCCAGCAGTTTATATCAAGCGTACAATGAGCAGTTCTTC. Amino acids: CASSLYQAYNEQFF.

The CDR3 protein is CSAKEGGTPPGAEQYF. In nucleotides, the CDR3 is TGCAGTGCCAAAGAGGGGGGGACTCCACCAGGAGCCGAGCAGTACTTC. The J gene is TRBJ2-7, the V gene TRBV20-1; D possibly corresponds to TRBD2 (7 bases). This CDR3 comprises 16 residues. Trimming took off 6 bases at V and 6 bases at J, with 27 bases between the two ends. Germline V gene data show CDR1 as DFQATT and CDR2 as SNEGSKA (reference sequence).

The chain is built from TRBV5-1 and TRBJ2-2, with D unclear. Per germline, CDR1 SGHRS and CDR2 YFSETQ. The CDR3 covers 16 residues. V lost 0 bases, J lost 1 base, and 10 bases lay in between. The CDR3 here is CASSLVVTVNTGELFF. The CDR3 DNA reads as TGCGCCAGCAGCTTGGTTGTGACGGTGAACACCGGGGAGCTGTTTTTT.

The chain couples TRBV29-1 to TRBJ1-5, with 11 bases matching TRBD1. V lost 8 bases and J lost 5; bases outside the gene matches: 5. The germline V gene encodes CDR1 SQVTM and CDR2 ANQGSEA. The CDR3 consists of 13 residues. DNA for the CDR3: TGCAGCACTCGGACAGGGGGCGATCAGCCCCAGCATTTT. Amino acids: CSTRTGGDQPQHF.

This clonotype showed up just a few times. The CDR3 loop reads CASSQSPGGGTSYEQYF. The CDR3 coding sequence is TGCGCCAGCAGTCAGTCCCCGGGGGGCGGGACCTCCTACGAGCAGTACTTC. The chain is built from TRBV23-1 and TRBJ2-7, with D perhaps matching TRBD2 (7 bases). TRBV23-1 is an ORF for which the function is uncertain. Trimming pared 3 bases from V and 0 bases from J, leaving 18 bases between. This CDR3 is 17 amino acids long.

A few counts support this clonotype. V gene TRBV4-1 combines with J gene TRBJ2-1; 14 bases fit TRBD2. Trimming cost V 3 bases and J 10 bases; bases outside gene matches: 14. The CDR3 loop spans 18 amino acids. CDR1 MGHRA and CDR2 YSYEKL come from the germline V gene. CDR3: CASSHKTRGLAGGSEQFF. The CDR3 DNA sequence: TGCGCCAGCAGCCACAAAACCCGAGGACTAGCGGGGGGAAGCGAGCAGTTCTTC.

This clonotype has only a few counts. The chain is built from TRBV5-1 and TRBJ1-2, with 9 bases identical to TRBD1. In germline, CDR1 is SGHRS, CDR2 YFSETQ. The J segment lost 8 bases and the V segment lost 0 bases, leaving 8 bases of the junction unmatched. The CDR3 runs 15 residues. In DNA, the CDR3 is TGCGCCAGCAGCTTGGGGGCACAGGGGGCTGGCGGCTACACCTTC. Its protein product is CASSLGAQGAGGYTF.